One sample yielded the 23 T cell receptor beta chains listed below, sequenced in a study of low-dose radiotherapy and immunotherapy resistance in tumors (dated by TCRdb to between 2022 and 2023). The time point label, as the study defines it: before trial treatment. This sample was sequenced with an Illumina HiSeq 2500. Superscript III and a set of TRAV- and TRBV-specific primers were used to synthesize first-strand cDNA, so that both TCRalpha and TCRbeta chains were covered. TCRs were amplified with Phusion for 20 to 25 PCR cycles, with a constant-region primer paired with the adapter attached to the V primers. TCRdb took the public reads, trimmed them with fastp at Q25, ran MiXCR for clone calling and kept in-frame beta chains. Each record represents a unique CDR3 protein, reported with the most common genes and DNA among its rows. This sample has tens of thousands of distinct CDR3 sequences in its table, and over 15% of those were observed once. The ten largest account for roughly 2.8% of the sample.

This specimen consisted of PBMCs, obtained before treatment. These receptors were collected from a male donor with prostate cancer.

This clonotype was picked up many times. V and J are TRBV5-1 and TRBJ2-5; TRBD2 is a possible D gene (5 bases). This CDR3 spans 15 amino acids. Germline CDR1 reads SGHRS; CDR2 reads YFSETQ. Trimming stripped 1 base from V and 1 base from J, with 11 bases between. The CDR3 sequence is CASSLPAEIQETQYF. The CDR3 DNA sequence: TGCGCCAGCAGCTTGCCAGCGGAGATCCAAGAGACCCAGTACTTC.

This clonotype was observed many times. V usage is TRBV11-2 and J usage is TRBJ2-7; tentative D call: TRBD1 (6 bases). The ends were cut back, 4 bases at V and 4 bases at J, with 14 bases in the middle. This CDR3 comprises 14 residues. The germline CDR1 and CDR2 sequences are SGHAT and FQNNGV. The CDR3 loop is CASSSGQSVYEQYF. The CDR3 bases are TGTGCCAGCAGCTCCGGACAGAGCGTGTACGAGCAGTACTTC.

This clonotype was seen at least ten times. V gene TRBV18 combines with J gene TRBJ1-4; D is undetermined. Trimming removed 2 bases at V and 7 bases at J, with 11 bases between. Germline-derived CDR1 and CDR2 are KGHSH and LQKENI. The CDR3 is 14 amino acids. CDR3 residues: CASSPIGNGEKLFF. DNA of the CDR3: TGTGCCAGCTCACCAATCGGGAATGGTGAAAAACTGTTTTTT.

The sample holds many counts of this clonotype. Here the CDR3 DNA reads TGTGCCAGCACCCCGTGGAGTACCGGGACAGGGTTATACAATGAGCAGTTCTTC. Protein product: CASTPWSTGTGLYNEQFF. This sequence joins TRBV7-2 and TRBJ2-1, with TRBD1 matching over 9 bases. The V gene's germline CDR1 is SGHTA and CDR2 FQGNSA. The CDR3 runs to 18 residues. The V gene end was trimmed by 7 bases and the J gene end by 4 bases; junction bases not matched to a gene: 17.

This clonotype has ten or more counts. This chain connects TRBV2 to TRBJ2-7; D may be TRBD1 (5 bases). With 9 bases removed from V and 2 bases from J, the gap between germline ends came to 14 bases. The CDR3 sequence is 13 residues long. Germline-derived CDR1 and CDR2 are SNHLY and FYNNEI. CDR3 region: CASKGLSPYEQYF. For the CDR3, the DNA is TGTGCCAGTAAGGGGTTAAGCCCCTACGAGCAGTACTTC.

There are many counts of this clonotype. The CDR3 nucleotides are TGTGCCAGCAGCTCAGAGAGAGGGGTCTGGAGGGAAAAACTGTTTTTT. It is translated as CASSSERGVWREKLFF. The chain has TRBV3-1 and TRBJ1-4; a possible D gene is TRBD1 (5 bases). The CDR3 is 16 amino acids. The germline V gene has CDR1 LGHDT and CDR2 YNNKEL (reference sequence). Trimming removed 5 bases at V and 8 bases at J, with 21 bases between.

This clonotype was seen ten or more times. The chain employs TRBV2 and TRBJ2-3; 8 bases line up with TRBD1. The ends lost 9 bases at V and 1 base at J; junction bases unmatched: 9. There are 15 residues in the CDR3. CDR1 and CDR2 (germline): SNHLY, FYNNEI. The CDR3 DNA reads TGTGCCAGAACTACAGGGGGAACCCGCACAGATACGCAGTATTTT. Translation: CARTTGGTRTDTQYF.

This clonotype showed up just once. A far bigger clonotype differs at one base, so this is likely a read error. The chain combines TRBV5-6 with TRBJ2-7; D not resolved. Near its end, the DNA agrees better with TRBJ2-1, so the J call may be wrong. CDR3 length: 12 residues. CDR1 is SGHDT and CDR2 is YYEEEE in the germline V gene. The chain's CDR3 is CASSLEHNEQFF. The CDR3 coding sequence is TGTGCCAGCAGCTTGGAGCACAATGAGCAGTTCTTC.

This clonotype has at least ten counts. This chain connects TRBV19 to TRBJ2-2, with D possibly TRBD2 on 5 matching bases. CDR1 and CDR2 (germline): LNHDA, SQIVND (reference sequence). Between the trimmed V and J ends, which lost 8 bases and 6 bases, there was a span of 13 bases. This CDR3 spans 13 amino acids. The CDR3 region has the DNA TGTGCCAGTCAAGCGGATAGTTCCGGGGAGCTGTTTTTT. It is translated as CASQADSSGELFF. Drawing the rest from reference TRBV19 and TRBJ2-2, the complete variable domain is DGGITQSPKYLFRKEGQNVTLSCEQNLNHDAMYWYRQDPGQGLRLIYYSQIVNDFQKGDIAEGYSVSREKKESFPLTVTSAQKNPTAFYLCASQADSSGELFFGEGSRLTVL.

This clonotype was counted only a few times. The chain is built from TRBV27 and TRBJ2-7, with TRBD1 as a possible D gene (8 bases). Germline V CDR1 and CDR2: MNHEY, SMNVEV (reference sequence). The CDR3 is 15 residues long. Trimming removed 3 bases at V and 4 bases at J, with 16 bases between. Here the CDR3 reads CASSFGGDRLYEQYF. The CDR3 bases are TGTGCCAGCAGTTTTGGGGGGGACAGGTTGTACGAGCAGTACTTC.

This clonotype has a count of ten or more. Written as DNA, the CDR3 is TGTGCCAGCAGCTTAGCGCTACAGGAACGGCTCTACGAGCAGTACTTC. Protein product: CASSLALQERLYEQYF. V and J are TRBV7-9 and TRBJ2-7; TRBD1 might be the D (5 bases). The CDR3 covers 16 residues. The V and J ends lost 0 bases and 3 bases respectively, with 15 bases between them. From germline, CDR1 is SEHNR and CDR2 FQNEAQ (reference sequence).

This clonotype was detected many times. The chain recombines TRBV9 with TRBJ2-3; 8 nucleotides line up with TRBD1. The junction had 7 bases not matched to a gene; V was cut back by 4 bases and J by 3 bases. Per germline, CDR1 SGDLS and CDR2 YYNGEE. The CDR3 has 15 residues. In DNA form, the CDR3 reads TGTGCCAGCAGCCGAGGGACAGGATCAACAGATACGCAGTATTTT. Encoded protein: CASSRGTGSTDTQYF. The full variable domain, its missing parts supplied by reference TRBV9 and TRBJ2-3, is DSGVTQTPKHLITATGQRVTLRCSPRSGDLSVYWYQQSLDQGLQFLIQYYNGEERAKGNILERFSAQQFPDLHSELNLSSLELGDSALYFCASSRGTGSTDTQYFGPGTRLTVL.

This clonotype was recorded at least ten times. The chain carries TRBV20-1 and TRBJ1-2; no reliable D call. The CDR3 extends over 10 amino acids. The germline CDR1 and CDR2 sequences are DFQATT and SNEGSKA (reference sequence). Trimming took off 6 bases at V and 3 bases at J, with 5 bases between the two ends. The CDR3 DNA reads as TGCAGTGCCCCGTACTATGGCTACACCTTC. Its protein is CSAPYYGYTF.

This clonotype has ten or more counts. CDR3 coding DNA: TGTGCCATCGGGGTCGTGGTGAATCAGCCCCAGCATTTT. As protein: CAIGVVVNQPQHF. The chain recombines TRBV10-3 with TRBJ1-5; no definite D call. Between the trimmed V and J ends, which lost 8 bases and 4 bases, there was a span of 12 bases. CDR3 size: 13 residues. In germline, CDR1 is ENHRY, CDR2 SYGVKD.

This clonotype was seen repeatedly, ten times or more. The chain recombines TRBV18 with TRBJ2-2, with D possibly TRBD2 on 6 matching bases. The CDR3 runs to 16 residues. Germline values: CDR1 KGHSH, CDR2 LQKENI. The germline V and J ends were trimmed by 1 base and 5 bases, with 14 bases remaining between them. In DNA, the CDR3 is TGTGCCAGCTCACCACGGCGGGGCCCGAGTACCGGGGAGCTGTTTTTT. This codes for CASSPRRGPSTGELFF.

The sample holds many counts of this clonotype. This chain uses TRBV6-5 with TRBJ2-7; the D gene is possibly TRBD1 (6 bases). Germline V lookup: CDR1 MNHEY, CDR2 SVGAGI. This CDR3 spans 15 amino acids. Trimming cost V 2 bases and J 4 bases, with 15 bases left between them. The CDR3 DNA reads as TGTGCCAGCAGTTACCTAGGGGGTGCAGCTTACGAGCAGTACTTC. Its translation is CASSYLGGAAYEQYF.

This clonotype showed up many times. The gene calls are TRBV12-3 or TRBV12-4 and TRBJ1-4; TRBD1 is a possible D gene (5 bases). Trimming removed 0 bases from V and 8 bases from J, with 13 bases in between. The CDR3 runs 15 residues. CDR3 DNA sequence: TGTGCCAGCAGTTTAGCGCAGACAGCAAACGAAAAACTGTTTTTT. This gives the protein CASSLAQTANEKLFF.

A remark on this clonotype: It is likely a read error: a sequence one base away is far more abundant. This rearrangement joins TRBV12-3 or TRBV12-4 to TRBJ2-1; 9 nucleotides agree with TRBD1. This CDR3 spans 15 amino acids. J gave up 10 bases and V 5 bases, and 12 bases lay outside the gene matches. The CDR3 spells CASSVGTGSHYEQFF. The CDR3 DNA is TGTGCCAGCAGTGTAGGGACAGGGAGCCACTACGAGCAGTTCTTC.

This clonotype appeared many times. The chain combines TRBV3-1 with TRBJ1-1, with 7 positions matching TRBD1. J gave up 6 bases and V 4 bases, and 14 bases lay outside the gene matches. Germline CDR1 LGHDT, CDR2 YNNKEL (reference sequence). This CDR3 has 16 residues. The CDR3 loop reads CASSRHQGVTGPEAFF. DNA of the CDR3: TGTGCCAGCAGCCGCCACCAGGGGGTTACGGGGCCTGAAGCTTTCTTT.

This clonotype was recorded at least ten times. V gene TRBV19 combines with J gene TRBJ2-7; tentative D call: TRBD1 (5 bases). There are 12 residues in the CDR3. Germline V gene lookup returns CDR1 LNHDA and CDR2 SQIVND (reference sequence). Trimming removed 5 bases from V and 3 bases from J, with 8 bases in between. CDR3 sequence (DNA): TGTGCCAGTAGTGACAGCCTCTACGAGCAGTACTTC. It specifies CASSDSLYEQYF. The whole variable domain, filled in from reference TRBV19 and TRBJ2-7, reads DGGITQSPKYLFRKEGQNVTLSCEQNLNHDAMYWYRQDPGQGLRLIYYSQIVNDFQKGDIAEGYSVSREKKESFPLTVTSAQKNPTAFYLCASSDSLYEQYFGPGTRLTVT.

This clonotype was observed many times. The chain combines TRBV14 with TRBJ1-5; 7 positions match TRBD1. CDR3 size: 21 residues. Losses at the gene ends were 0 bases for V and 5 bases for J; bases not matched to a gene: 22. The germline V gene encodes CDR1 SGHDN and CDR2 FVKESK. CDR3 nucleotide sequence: TGTGCCAGCAGCCAAGATGGCCGGAGACAGGGCTGGAAGGCGAATGATCAGCCCCAGCATTTT. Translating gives CASSQDGRRQGWKANDQPQHF.

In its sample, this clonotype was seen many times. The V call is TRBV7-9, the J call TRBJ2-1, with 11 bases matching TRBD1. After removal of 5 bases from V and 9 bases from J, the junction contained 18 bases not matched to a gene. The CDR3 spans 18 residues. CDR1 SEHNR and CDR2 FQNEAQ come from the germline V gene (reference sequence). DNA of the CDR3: TGTGCCAGCAGCCAAATAGTGCCGGGACAGGGGGTTTCTCGTGAGCAGTTCTTC. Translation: CASSQIVPGQGVSREQFF.

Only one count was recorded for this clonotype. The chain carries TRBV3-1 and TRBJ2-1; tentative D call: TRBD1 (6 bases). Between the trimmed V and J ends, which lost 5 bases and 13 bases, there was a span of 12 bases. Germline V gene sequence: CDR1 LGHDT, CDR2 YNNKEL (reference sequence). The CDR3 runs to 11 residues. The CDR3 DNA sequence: TGTGCCAGCAGCTCCGGACAGCTTCAGTTCTTC. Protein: CASSSGQLQFF.